A single sample gave rise to the 18 T cell receptor beta chains below, sequenced in a study of OX40 agonist ivuxolimab in advanced cancers. Here immunoSEQ multiplex PCR was the method, and the copy in TCRdb shows in-frame clones only, minus some. Here the sample spans approximately 58,000 clones, roughly 89% being singletons. The starting material was CD4+ or CD8+ T cells sorted from blood, obtained in a trial of the OX40 agonist ivuxolimab. These TCRs come from an adult with an advanced solid tumor such as melanoma, head and neck, liver or kidney cancer.

The V call is TRBV7-6, the J call TRBJ2-2; D gene ambiguous. Germline assignment: CDR1 SGHVS and CDR2 FNYEAQ. The CDR3 loop spans 12 amino acids. Trimming shortened V by 2 bases and J by 7 bases, and 5 bases separated the two germline ends. The CDR3 reads CASSLFGGELFF. CDR3 nucleotide sequence: TGTGCCAGCAGCTTATTTGGCGGGGAGCTGTTTTTT.

The chain employs TRBV29-1 and TRBJ2-3; no clear D. CDR1 is SQVTM, CDR2 ANQGSEA, per germline. Trimming cost V 6 bases and J 3 bases, with 10 bases left between them. There are 12 residues in the CDR3. CDR3 sequence (DNA): TGCAGCGTCTCTCCGGTGACAGATACGCAGTATTTT. It yields the protein CSVSPVTDTQYF.

The chain recombines TRBV6-6 with TRBJ2-7, with D possibly matching TRBD1 (5 bases). V shed 2 bases and J shed 6 bases, with 17 bases lying between them. Germline-derived CDR1 and CDR2 are MNHNY and SVGAGI (reference sequence). This CDR3 is built from 15 residues. As DNA, the CDR3 is TGTGCCAGCAGTTACAGCCCGAGGACAACGGCCGAGCAGTACTTC. Translating it yields CASSYSPRTTAEQYF.

CDR3 residues: CASSLQGTYGYTF. DNA for the CDR3: TGTGCCAGCAGTTTACAGGGGACCTATGGCTACACCTTC. The rearrangement links TRBV28 to TRBJ1-2; TRBD1 is a possible D gene (6 bases). Between the trimmed V and J ends, which lost 2 bases and 4 bases, there was a span of 8 bases. The CDR3 covers 13 residues. Germline values: CDR1 MDHEN, CDR2 SYDVKM.

This clone was counted once. The rearrangement joins TRBV4-2 to TRBJ2-5; perhaps TRBD1 as D (5 bases). TRBJ2-7 explains the end of the DNA better; the J call may be wrong. The CDR3 contains 16 residues. In germline, CDR1 is LGHNA, CDR2 YNFKEQ. The CDR3 loop reads CASSQADRVGSYEQYF. DNA for the CDR3: TGTGCCAGCAGCCAGGCCGACAGAGTCGGTTCCTACGAGCAGTACTTC.

This chain's CDR3 is CASSAGRLQETQYF. For the CDR3, the DNA is TGTGCCAGCAGCGCCGGGCGCCTTCAAGAGACCCAGTACTTC. V gene TRBV2 combines with J gene TRBJ2-5; D is ambiguous. V lost 6 bases to trimming and J lost 2 bases, with 13 bases between them. Germline assignment: CDR1 SNHLY and CDR2 FYNNEI. The CDR3 is 14 amino acids.

The chain employs TRBV11-3 and TRBJ2-3, with a weak D call TRBD1 (7 bases). The CDR3 runs to 16 residues. Looked up from germline, CDR1 is SGHNT and CDR2 is YENEEA. Trimming removed 1 base at V and 3 bases at J, with 14 bases between. The CDR3 DNA follows: TGTGCCAGCAGCTTAGGCGGGGACAGAAAAACAGATACGCAGTATTTT. Protein: CASSLGGDRKTDTQYF. The full variable domain, rest sourced from reference TRBV11-3 and TRBJ2-3, is EAGVVQSPRYKIIEKKQPVAFWCNPISGHNTLYWYLQNLGQGPELLIRYENEEAVDDSQLPKDRFSAERLKGVDSTLKIQPAELGDSAVYLCASSLGGDRKTDTQYFGPGTRLTVL.

V and J are TRBV14 and TRBJ1-1, with a tentative D call TRBD1 (5 bases). The CDR3 spans 13 residues. V shed 5 bases and J shed 4 bases, with 11 bases lying between them. Germline V gene data show CDR1 as SGHDN and CDR2 as FVKESK. The CDR3 loop reads CASSGSQGTEAFF. CDR3 bases: TGTGCCAGCAGCGGGTCCCAGGGCACTGAAGCTTTCTTT.

V usage is TRBV6-1 and J usage is TRBJ2-7, with 10 bases matching TRBD2. This CDR3 is 14 amino acids long. Per germline, CDR1 MNHNS and CDR2 SASEGT. V shed 1 base, J shed 6 bases, and the junction held 3 bases outside the gene matches. The CDR3 reads CASSEVLAGVEQYF. For the CDR3, the DNA is TGTGCCAGCAGTGAAGTTCTAGCGGGAGTCGAGCAGTACTTC.

This clone was detected a few times. The chain joins TRBV28 to TRBJ2-2; 11 bases are shared with TRBD2. Germline loops: CDR1 MDHEN, CDR2 SYDVKM. Trimming removed 7 bases from V and 4 bases from J; junction bases left unmatched: 17. CDR3 size: 19 residues. CDR3 loop: CASNKPGTSGPRGTGELFF. As DNA, the CDR3 is TGTGCCAGCAACAAACCCGGGACTAGCGGACCTCGGGGCACCGGGGAGCTGTTTTTT.

The chain employs TRBV4-2 and TRBJ2-7, with 7 positions matching TRBD1. The CDR3 has 14 amino acids. Germline lookup yields CDR1 LGHNA and CDR2 YNFKEQ. J was trimmed by 5 bases and V by 5 bases; bases with no gene match: 9. The chain's CDR3 is CASSLDRASHEQYF. CDR3 DNA sequence: TGTGCCAGCAGCTTAGACAGGGCGTCACACGAGCAGTACTTC.

This chain uses TRBV5-4 with TRBJ1-1, with D uncertain. Trimming removed 2 bases from V and 3 bases from J, with 11 bases in between. Looked up from germline, CDR1 is SGHNT and CDR2 is YYREEE (reference sequence). This CDR3 region has 14 residues. CDR3 coding DNA: TGTGCCAGCAGCTTCGGTGCGGGCCACACTGAAGCTTTCTTT. Encoded protein: CASSFGAGHTEAFF.

The CDR3: CASSESGQGATERNQPQHF. CDR3 bases: TGCGCCAGCAGTGAGTCGGGACAGGGGGCAACGGAACGGAATCAGCCCCAGCATTTT. V gene TRBV10-1 combines with J gene TRBJ1-5; TRBD1 aligns across 12 bases. CDR1 is WNHNN and CDR2 is SYGVQD in the germline V gene (reference sequence). Unmatched junction bases numbered 10, after V lost 0 bases and J lost 4 bases. The length of the CDR3 is 19 residues.

CDR3 sequence reads: CASADRHLAKNIQYF. CDR3 DNA: TGTGCCAGCGCCGACAGGCACTTAGCCAAAAACATTCAGTACTTC. The gene calls are TRBV6-5 and TRBJ2-4; D might be TRBD1 (6 bases). The germline CDR1 and CDR2 sequences are MNHEY and SVGAGI. V lost 8 bases and J 0 bases, leaving 14 bases between the germline ends. The CDR3 totals 15 residues.

The chain recombines TRBV28 with TRBJ2-7; 8 positions match TRBD2. CDR1 and CDR2 from the germline V gene are MDHEN and SYDVKM. This CDR3 has 15 amino acids. Trimming took 1 base from V and 0 from J; bases not matched to a gene: 2. CDR3 nucleotide sequence: TGTGCCAGCAGTTTATTTAGCGGGACCTCCTACGAGCAGTACTTC. Its protein product is CASSLFSGTSYEQYF.

V and J are TRBV7-2 and TRBJ1-5; the D gene is possibly TRBD1 (5 bases). Germline V lookup: CDR1 SGHTA, CDR2 FQGNSA. The CDR3 sequence is 10 residues long. V was pared by 6 bases and J by 11 bases, with 8 bases between. The CDR3 DNA reads as TGTGCCAGCAGTGACAGCTCCCAGCATTTT. This sequence encodes CASSDSSQHF.

The rearrangement links TRBV12-5 to TRBJ2-3; the D is unclear. The CDR3 loop spans 12 amino acids. The germline gives CDR1 LGHNT, CDR2 FRNRAP. V was cut by 6 bases and J by 1 base, with 5 bases left in between. CDR3: CASGVRTDTQYF. The CDR3, as DNA: TGTGCTAGTGGCGTCCGCACAGATACGCAGTATTTT.

This chain uses TRBV2 with TRBJ2-3; 8 bases fit TRBD2. Trimming at V came to 4 bases and at J to 2 bases, leaving 5 bases not matched to a gene. The CDR3 covers 15 residues. Germline assignment: CDR1 SNHLY and CDR2 FYNNEI. CDR3 in amino acids: CASSAYGGDTDTQYF. The CDR3 region has the DNA TGTGCCAGCAGTGCGTACGGGGGGGACACAGATACGCAGTATTTT.